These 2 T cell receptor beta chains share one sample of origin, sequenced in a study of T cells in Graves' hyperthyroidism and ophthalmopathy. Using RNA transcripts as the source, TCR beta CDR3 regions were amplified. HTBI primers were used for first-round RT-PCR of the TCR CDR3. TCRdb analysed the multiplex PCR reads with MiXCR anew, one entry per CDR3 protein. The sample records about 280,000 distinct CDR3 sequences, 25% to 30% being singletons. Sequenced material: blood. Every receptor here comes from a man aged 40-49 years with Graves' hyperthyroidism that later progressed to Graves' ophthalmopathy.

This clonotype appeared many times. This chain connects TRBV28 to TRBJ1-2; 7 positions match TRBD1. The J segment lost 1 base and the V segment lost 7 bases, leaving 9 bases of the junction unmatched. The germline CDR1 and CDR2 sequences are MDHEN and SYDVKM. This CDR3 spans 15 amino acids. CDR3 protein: CASIKGGGINYGYTF. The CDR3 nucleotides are TGTGCCAGCATCAAAGGGGGCGGCATTAACTATGGCTACACCTTC.

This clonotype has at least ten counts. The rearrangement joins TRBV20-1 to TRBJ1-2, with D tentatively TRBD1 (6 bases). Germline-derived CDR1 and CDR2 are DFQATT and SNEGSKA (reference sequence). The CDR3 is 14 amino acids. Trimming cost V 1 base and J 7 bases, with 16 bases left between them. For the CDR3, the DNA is TGCAGTGCTAGAGGGGGGCAGGAGGGGTTTGGCTACACCTTC. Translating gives CSARGGQEGFGYTF.